The 24 T cell receptor beta chains below were found in one sample sequenced in a study of blood T cells in healthy people across ages. Alongside a J-beta primer mix, a sample-barcoded 5' primer served in a second PCR lasting roughly 6 to 11 cycles. TCRdb re-called the 5' RACE reads with MiXCR, one entry per CDR3 protein. The sample comprises 700,000 to 850,000 distinct CDR3 sequences, under 40% of which are singletons, and 10% to 15% rests with the top ten. Sequenced sample: blood. These receptors came from a man aged 18 to 30 in good health.

The sample holds many counts of this clonotype. This chain connects TRBV9 to TRBJ2-1, with D unresolved. The CDR3 covers 13 residues. V was pared by 0 bases and J by 4 bases, with 5 bases between. The germline CDR1 and CDR2 sequences are SGDLS and YYNGEE. DNA of the CDR3: TGTGCCAGCAGCGTAGCGACATACAATGAGCAGTTCTTC. It is translated as CASSVATYNEQFF.

The J gene is TRBJ1-4, the V gene TRBV6-1; D call uncertain. V lost 8 bases and J 0 bases, leaving 13 bases between the germline ends. Germline V lookup: CDR1 MNHNS, CDR2 SASEGT. CDR3 length: 15 residues. CDR3 loop: CASRLLGATNEKLFF. DNA for the CDR3: TGTGCCAGCCGGCTCCTTGGGGCAACTAATGAAAAACTGTTTTTT.

The chain links TRBV15 to TRBJ2-2; D call uncertain. The V end was cut by 2 bases, the J end by 3 bases, with 10 bases between. Per germline, CDR1 LNHNV and CDR2 YYDKDF (reference sequence). CDR3 length: 15 residues. DNA of the CDR3: TGTGCCACCAGCAGATATAACAGACACACCGGGGAGCTGTTTTTT. Amino acid sequence: CATSRYNRHTGELFF.

This clonotype came up many times. The chain uses TRBV5-1 and TRBJ2-5; D is tentatively TRBD1 or TRBD2 (5 bases each). Trimming left V 3 bases short and J 2 bases short, with 14 bases between. There are 15 residues in the CDR3. Germline values: CDR1 SGHRS, CDR2 YFSETQ. The CDR3 loop reads CASSSGASLQETQYF. The CDR3 nucleotides are TGCGCCAGCAGCTCCGGGGCCTCCCTACAAGAGACCCAGTACTTC. The variable domain in full, with the rest retrieved from reference TRBV5-1 and TRBJ2-5, is KAGVTQTPRYLIKTRGQQVTLSCSPISGHRSVSWYQQTPGQGLQFLFEYFSETQRNKGNFPGRFSGRQFSNSRSEMNVSTLELGDSALYLCASSSGASLQETQYFGPGTRLLVL.

The chain combines TRBV6-1 with TRBJ1-2; 7 bases agree with TRBD1. Germline V gives CDR1 MNHNS, CDR2 SASEGT. V shed 8 bases, J shed 8 bases, and the junction held 11 bases outside the gene matches. CDR3 length: 13 amino acids. The CDR3 nucleotides read TGTGCCAGCCCTGCCAGGGGGGGCAGGGGCTACACCTTC. Translated, it gives CASPARGGRGYTF.

This clonotype was counted many times. V gene TRBV10-3 combines with J gene TRBJ2-4, with 8 bases aligning to TRBD2. The J segment lost 6 bases and the V segment lost 4 bases, leaving 5 bases of the junction unmatched. Germline CDR1 ENHRY, CDR2 SYGVKD. The CDR3 loop spans 14 amino acids. Here the CDR3 DNA reads TGTGCCATCAGTGTCGGGACTAGGGCAAACATTCAGTACTTC. This encodes CAISVGTRANIQYF.

This chain connects TRBV29-1 to TRBJ2-3; D not certain. Germline assignment: CDR1 SQVTM and CDR2 ANQGSEA. Trimming stripped 1 base from V and 1 base from J, with 12 bases between. The CDR3 sequence is 15 residues long. The CDR3: CSVEAAPWGTDTQYF. In nucleotides, the CDR3 is TGCAGCGTTGAAGCGGCCCCCTGGGGCACAGATACGCAGTATTTT.

The sample holds many counts of this clonotype. The chain is built from TRBV12-3 or TRBV12-4 and TRBJ2-4, with no clear D. This CDR3 contains 11 residues. V was pared by 1 base and J by 7 bases, with 2 bases between. The CDR3 DNA follows: TGTGCCAGCAGTTTAGGGAACATTCAGTACTTC. It specifies CASSLGNIQYF.

The chain links TRBV12-3 or TRBV12-4 to TRBJ2-3; D unresolved. The CDR3 runs 13 residues. V was shortened by 7 bases and J by 2 bases, with 10 bases between the two germline ends. The DNA for the CDR3 is TGTGCCAGCAAGAAATATGCCACAGATACGCAGTATTTT. Protein product: CASKKYATDTQYF.

This clonotype was counted between two and nine times. A read error may be the cause here, since a much bigger clone is one base away. The chain joins TRBV6-5 to TRBJ2-5; tentatively, D is TRBD1 (6 bases). Matching the DNA end better, TRBJ2-7 makes the J call doubtful. In germline, CDR1 is MNHEY, CDR2 SVGAGI. The CDR3 sequence is 14 residues long. The CDR3 sequence is CASSYPGQNYEQYF. CDR3 in DNA: TGTGCCAGCAGTTACCCCGGACAGAATTACGAGCAGTACTTC.

The genes are TRBV15 and TRBJ2-4, with 11 positions matching TRBD2. After removal of 1 base from V and 4 bases from J, the junction contained 3 bases not matched to a gene. Germline loops: CDR1 LNHNV, CDR2 YYDKDF (reference sequence). This CDR3 has 16 residues. CDR3 nucleotide sequence: TGTGCCACCAGCAGAGCACTAGCGGGAGTGAAAAACATTCAGTACTTC. Protein sequence: CATSRALAGVKNIQYF.

The V and J genes are TRBV27 and TRBJ1-5; 11 bases align to TRBD1. V trimming: 5 bases; J trimming: 5 bases; junction bases outside the gene matches: 8. CDR3 size: 16 residues. Germline CDR1 MNHEY, CDR2 SMNVEV (reference sequence). The CDR3 is CASSPRDRGWHQPQHF. DNA for the CDR3: TGTGCCAGCAGTCCTAGGGACAGGGGGTGGCATCAGCCCCAGCATTTT.

In this sample, this clonotype turned up a few times. This rearrangement joins TRBV2 to TRBJ2-3, with 10 bases fitting TRBD1. Germline trimming cut 4 bases from V and 4 bases from J; bases unmatched to any gene: 5. The germline V gene has CDR1 SNHLY and CDR2 FYNNEI. This CDR3 has 15 residues. Here the CDR3 reads CASSGDRGYADTQYF. Here the CDR3 DNA reads TGTGCCAGCAGTGGGGACAGGGGATATGCAGATACGCAGTATTTT.

The chain combines TRBV6-2 or TRBV6-3 with TRBJ1-2; D gene uncertain. Trimming pared 3 bases from V and 4 bases from J, leaving 6 bases between. The CDR3 is 12 amino acids. Germline loops: CDR1 MNHEY, CDR2 SVGEGT. This chain's CDR3 is CASSYSVYGYTF. The CDR3, as DNA: TGTGCCAGCAGTTATAGCGTCTATGGCTACACCTTC.

As to this clonotype: A much larger clone differs from this one at a single base, so this may be a read error. The chain's CDR3 is CSTQQGYEQYF. The CDR3 DNA is TGCAGTACTCAACAGGGGTACGAGCAGTACTTC. This chain connects TRBV20-1 to TRBJ2-7, with TRBD1 matching 7 bases. The J segment lost 4 bases and the V segment lost 8 bases, leaving 5 bases of the junction unmatched. The germline V gene has CDR1 DFQATT and CDR2 SNEGSKA (reference sequence). The CDR3 loop spans 11 amino acids.

The sample holds one count of this clonotype. At one boundary the junction diverges from the germline segment, which might be a read error. The chain carries TRBV18 and TRBJ2-3; 13 nucleotides match TRBD2. Germline CDR1 and CDR2: KGHSH and LQKENI. The CDR3 extends over 18 amino acids. As DNA, the CDR3 is TGTGCCAGCTCACCTACTAGCGGGGGGGCAGGTGGCACAGAGACGCAGTATTTT. Protein product: CASSPTSGGAGGTETQYF.

This clonotype has more than one count but fewer than ten. This rearrangement joins TRBV20-1 to TRBJ2-4; 8 bases align to TRBD1. Germline values: CDR1 DFQATT, CDR2 SNEGSKA (reference sequence). This CDR3 is 12 amino acids long. V trimming: 5 bases; J trimming: 12 bases; junction bases outside the gene matches: 9. The CDR3: CSASGTGFTQYF. CDR3 in DNA: TGCAGTGCTTCCGGGACAGGATTCACTCAGTACTTC.

The V call is TRBV12-3 or TRBV12-4, the J call TRBJ2-3, with 7 bases that match TRBD2. The CDR3 runs to 16 residues. The V gene end was trimmed by 0 bases and the J gene end by 13 bases; junction bases not matched to a gene: 16. CDR3 sequence (DNA): TGTGCCAGCAGTTTAGCTCGAGCGGGGAGCACAGATATGGAGTATTTT. It is translated as CASSLARAGSTDMEYF.

This clonotype was picked up one time. This rearrangement joins TRBV5-5 to TRBJ2-7, with D perhaps being TRBD1 or TRBD2 (5 bases each). V shed 4 bases and J shed 7 bases, with 21 bases lying between them. CDR1 and CDR2 from the germline V gene are SGHKS and YYEKEE (reference sequence). The CDR3 has 15 amino acids. The CDR3, as DNA: TGTGCCAGCAGCATCACCGGGACGGTCGTATCGGAGCAGTACTTC. Translated: CASSITGTVVSEQYF.

This clonotype was picked up many times. The chain carries TRBV29-1 and TRBJ2-1; 7 nucleotides align to TRBD2. Trimming cost V 4 bases and J 0 bases; bases outside gene matches: 6. CDR3 length equals 15 residues. CDR1 is SQVTM, CDR2 ANQGSEA, per germline. The CDR3 here is CSVGTSVSSYNEQFF. In nucleotides, the CDR3 is TGCAGCGTTGGAACTAGCGTTAGCTCCTACAATGAGCAGTTCTTC.

The rearrangement joins TRBV6-6 to TRBJ2-3, with TRBD2 matching 11 bases. The CDR3 is 17 residues long. Trimming cost V 4 bases and J 2 bases; bases outside gene matches: 8. In germline, CDR1 is MNHNY, CDR2 SVGAGI (reference sequence). In DNA, the CDR3 is TGTGCCAGCAGTTTCCGACTAGCGGGGCCCTCCACAGATACGCAGTATTTT. Translation gives CASSFRLAGPSTDTQYF.

This chain links TRBV10-3 with TRBJ1-2; possible D gene TRBD1, 5 bases. The germline V gene encodes CDR1 ENHRY and CDR2 SYGVKD. The germline V and J ends were trimmed by 4 bases and 7 bases, with 13 bases remaining between them. The CDR3 covers 13 residues. The CDR3 reads CAISATDPGGYTF. The CDR3, as DNA: TGTGCCATCAGTGCGACAGACCCGGGTGGCTACACCTTC.

The chain employs TRBV4-3 and TRBJ1-6; D uncertain. V was trimmed by 0 bases and J by 10 bases, leaving 16 bases between them. This CDR3 is 16 amino acids long. In germline, CDR1 is LGHNA, CDR2 YSLEER. The CDR3 protein is CASSQDLSGIRSPLHF. CDR3 DNA sequence: TGCGCCAGCAGCCAAGATCTATCGGGTATTAGGTCACCCCTCCACTTT.

Regarding this clonotype: Compared with germline, one end of the junction differs, possibly owing to a read error. This chain links TRBV7-2 with TRBJ2-1; D assignment may be TRBD1 or TRBD2 (5 bases each). Germline V gene data show CDR1 as SGHTA and CDR2 as FQGNSA. There are 14 residues in the CDR3. The CDR3: CASSSPGTRNKQCF. CDR3 in DNA: TGTGCCAGCAGCTCCCCGGGGACGCGGAATAAGCAGTGCTTC.